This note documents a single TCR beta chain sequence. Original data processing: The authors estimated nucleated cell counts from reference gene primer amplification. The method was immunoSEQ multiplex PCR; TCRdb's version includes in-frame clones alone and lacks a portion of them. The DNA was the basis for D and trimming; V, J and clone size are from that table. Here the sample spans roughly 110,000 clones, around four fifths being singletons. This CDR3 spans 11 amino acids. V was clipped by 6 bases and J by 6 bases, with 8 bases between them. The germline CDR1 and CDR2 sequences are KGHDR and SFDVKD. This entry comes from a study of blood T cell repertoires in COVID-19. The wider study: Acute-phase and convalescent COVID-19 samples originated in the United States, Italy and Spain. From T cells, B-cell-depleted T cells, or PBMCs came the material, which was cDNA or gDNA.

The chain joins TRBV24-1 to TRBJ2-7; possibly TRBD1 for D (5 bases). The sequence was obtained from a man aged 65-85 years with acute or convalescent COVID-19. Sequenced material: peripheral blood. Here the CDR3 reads CATSHQGEQYF. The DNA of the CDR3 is TGTGCCACCAGTCATCAGGGCGAGCAGTACTTC.